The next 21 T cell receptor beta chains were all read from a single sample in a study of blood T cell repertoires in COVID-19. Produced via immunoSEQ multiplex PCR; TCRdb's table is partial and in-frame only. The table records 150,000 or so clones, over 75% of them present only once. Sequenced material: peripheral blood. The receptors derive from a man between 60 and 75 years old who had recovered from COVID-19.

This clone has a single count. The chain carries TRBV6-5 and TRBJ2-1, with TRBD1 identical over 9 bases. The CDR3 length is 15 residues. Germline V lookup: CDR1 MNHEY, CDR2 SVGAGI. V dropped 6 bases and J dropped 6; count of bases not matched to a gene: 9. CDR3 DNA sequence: TGTGCCAGCAGGCCGGGACAGGGAGGTGGCAATGAGCAGTTCTTC. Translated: CASRPGQGGGNEQFF.

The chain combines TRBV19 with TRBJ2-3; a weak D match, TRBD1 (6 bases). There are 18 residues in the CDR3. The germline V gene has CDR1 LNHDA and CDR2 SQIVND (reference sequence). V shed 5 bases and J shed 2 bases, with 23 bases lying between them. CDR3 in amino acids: CASSVHRWGLKDTDTQYF. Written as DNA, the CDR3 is TGTGCCAGTAGTGTCCACCGGTGGGGGCTAAAAGACACAGATACGCAGTATTTT. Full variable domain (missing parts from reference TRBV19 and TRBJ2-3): DGGITQSPKYLFRKEGQNVTLSCEQNLNHDAMYWYRQDPGQGLRLIYYSQIVNDFQKGDIAEGYSVSREKKESFPLTVTSAQKNPTAFYLCASSVHRWGLKDTDTQYFGPGTRLTVL.

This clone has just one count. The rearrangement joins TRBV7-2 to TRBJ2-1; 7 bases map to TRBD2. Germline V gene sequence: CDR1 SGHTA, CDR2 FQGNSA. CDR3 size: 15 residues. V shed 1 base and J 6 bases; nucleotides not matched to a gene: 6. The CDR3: CASSLVLGGGNEQFF. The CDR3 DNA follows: TGTGCCAGCAGCTTAGTACTTGGGGGGGGCAATGAGCAGTTCTTC.

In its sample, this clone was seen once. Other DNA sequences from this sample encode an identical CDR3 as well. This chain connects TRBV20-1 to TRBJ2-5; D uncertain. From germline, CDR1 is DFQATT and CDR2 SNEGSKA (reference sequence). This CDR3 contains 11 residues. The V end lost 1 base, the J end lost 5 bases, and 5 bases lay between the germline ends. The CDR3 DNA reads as TGCAGTGCTAGAGGGGCGGAGACCCAGTACTTC. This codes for CSARGAETQYF.

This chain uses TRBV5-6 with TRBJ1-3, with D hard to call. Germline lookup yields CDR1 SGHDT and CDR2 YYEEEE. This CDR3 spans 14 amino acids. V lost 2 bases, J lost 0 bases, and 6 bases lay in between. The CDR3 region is CASSLLSSGNTIYF. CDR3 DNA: TGTGCCAGCAGCTTACTGAGCTCTGGAAACACCATATATTTT.

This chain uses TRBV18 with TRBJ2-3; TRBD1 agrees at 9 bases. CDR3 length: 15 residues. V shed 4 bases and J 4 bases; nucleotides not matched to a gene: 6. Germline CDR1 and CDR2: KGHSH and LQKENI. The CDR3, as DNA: TGTGCCAGCTCACGACAGGGGGTCAATCCAGATACGCAGTATTTT. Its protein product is CASSRQGVNPDTQYF.

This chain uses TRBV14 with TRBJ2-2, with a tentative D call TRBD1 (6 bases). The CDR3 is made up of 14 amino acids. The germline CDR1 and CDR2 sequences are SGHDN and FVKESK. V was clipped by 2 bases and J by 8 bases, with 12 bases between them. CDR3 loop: CASSQRTGTGELFF. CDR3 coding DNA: TGTGCCAGCAGCCAACGAACAGGGACGGGGGAGCTGTTTTTT.

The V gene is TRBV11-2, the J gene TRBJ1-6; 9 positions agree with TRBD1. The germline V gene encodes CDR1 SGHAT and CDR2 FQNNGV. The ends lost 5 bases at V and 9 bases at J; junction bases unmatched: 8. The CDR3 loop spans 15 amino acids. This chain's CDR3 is CASSEQGAGGSPLHF. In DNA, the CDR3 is TGTGCCAGCAGCGAACAGGGGGCTGGGGGTTCACCCCTCCACTTT.

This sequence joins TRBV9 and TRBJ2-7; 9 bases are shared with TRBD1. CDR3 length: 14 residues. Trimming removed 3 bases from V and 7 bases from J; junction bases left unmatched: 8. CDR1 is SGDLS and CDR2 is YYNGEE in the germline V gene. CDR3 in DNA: TGTGCCAGCAGCGCCCGGACAGGGGATCGGGAGCAGTACTTC. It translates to CASSARTGDREQYF. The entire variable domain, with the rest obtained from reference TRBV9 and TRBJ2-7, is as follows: DSGVTQTPKHLITATGQRVTLRCSPRSGDLSVYWYQQSLDQGLQFLIQYYNGEERAKGNILERFSAQQFPDLHSELNLSSLELGDSALYFCASSARTGDREQYFGPGTRLTVT.

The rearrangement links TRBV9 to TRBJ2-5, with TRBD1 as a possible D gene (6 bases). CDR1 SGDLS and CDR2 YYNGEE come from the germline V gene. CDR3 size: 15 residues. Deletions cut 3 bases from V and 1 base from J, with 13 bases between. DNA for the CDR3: TGTGCCAGCAGCGGGACTGGACAGCCCCAAGAGACCCAGTACTTC. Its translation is CASSGTGQPQETQYF. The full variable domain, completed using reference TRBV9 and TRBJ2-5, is DSGVTQTPKHLITATGQRVTLRCSPRSGDLSVYWYQQSLDQGLQFLIQYYNGEERAKGNILERFSAQQFPDLHSELNLSSLELGDSALYFCASSGTGQPQETQYFGPGTRLLVL.

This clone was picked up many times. In nucleotides, the CDR3 is TGTGCCAGCAGCTTAGCCCCTCGACAGGGCCAGCAGGGCTACACCTTC. Encoded protein: CASSLAPRQGQQGYTF. V and J are TRBV7-3 and TRBJ1-2, with 7 bases fitting TRBD1. The CDR3 has 16 residues. The germline V gene encodes CDR1 SGHTA and CDR2 FQGTGA. V shed 2 bases, J shed 8 bases, and the junction held 14 bases outside the gene matches.

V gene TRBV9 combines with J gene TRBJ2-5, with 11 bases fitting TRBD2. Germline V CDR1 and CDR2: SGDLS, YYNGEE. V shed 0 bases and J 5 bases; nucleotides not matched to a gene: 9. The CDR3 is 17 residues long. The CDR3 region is CASSVGTSGPPGETQYF. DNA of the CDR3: TGTGCCAGCAGCGTAGGGACTAGCGGGCCCCCAGGCGAGACCCAGTACTTC. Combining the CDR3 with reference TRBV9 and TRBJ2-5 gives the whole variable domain DSGVTQTPKHLITATGQRVTLRCSPRSGDLSVYWYQQSLDQGLQFLIQYYNGEERAKGNILERFSAQQFPDLHSELNLSSLELGDSALYFCASSVGTSGPPGETQYFGPGTRLLVL.

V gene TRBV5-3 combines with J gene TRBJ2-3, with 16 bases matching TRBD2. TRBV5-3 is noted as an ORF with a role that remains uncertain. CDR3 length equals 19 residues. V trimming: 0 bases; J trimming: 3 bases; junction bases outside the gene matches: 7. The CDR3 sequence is CARSLVGLAGGYMTDTQYF. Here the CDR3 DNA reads TGTGCCAGAAGCTTGGTGGGACTAGCGGGGGGGTATATGACAGATACGCAGTATTTT.

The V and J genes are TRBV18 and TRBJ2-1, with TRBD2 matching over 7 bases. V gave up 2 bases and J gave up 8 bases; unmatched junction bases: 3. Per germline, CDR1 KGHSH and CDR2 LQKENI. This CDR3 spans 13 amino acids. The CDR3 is CASSPAGDYEQFF. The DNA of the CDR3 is TGTGCCAGCTCACCAGCGGGGGATTATGAGCAGTTCTTC.

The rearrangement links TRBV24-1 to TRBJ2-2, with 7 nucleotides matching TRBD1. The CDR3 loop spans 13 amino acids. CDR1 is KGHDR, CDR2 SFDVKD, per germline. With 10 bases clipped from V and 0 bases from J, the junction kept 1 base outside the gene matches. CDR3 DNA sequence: TGTGCCACAGGGGGCTCGAACACCGGGGAGCTGTTTTTT. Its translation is CATGGSNTGELFF.

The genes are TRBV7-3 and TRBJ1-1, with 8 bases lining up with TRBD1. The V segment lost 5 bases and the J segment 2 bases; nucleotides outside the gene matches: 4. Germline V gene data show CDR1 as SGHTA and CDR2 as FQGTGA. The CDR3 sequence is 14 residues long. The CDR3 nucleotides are TGTGCCAGCAGCCCAGGACAGGGAAACACTGAAGCTTTCTTT. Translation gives CASSPGQGNTEAFF.

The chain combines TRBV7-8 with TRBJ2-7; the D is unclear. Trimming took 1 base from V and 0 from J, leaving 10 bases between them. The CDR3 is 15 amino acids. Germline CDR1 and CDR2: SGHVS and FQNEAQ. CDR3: CASSLGPESSYEQYF. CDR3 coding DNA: TGTGCCAGCAGCTTAGGCCCCGAGAGCTCCTACGAGCAGTACTTC.

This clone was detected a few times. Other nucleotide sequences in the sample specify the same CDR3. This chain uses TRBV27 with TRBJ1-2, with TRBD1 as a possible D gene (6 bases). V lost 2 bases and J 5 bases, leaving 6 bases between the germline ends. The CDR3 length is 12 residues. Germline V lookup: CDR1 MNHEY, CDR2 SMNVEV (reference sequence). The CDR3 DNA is TGTGCCAGCAGTTTACAGGGGTATGGCTACACCTTC. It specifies CASSLQGYGYTF.

The CDR3 nucleotides read TGTGCCAGCAGCTTAGGCCGCGGGGTCACTGAAGCTTTCTTT. As protein: CASSLGRGVTEAFF. This chain joins TRBV11-1 and TRBJ1-1, with D unclear. The CDR3 runs to 14 residues. Trimming removed 1 base at V and 4 bases at J, with 10 bases between. Germline CDR1 reads SGHAT; CDR2 reads FQDESV (reference sequence).

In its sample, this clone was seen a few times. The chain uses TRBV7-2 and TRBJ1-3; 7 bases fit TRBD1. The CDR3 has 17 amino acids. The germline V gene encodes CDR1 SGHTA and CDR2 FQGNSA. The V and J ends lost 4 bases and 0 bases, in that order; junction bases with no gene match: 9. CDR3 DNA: TGTGCCAGCAGCTCTACGGGACAGCAACGCTCTGGAAACACCATATATTTT. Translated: CASSSTGQQRSGNTIYF.

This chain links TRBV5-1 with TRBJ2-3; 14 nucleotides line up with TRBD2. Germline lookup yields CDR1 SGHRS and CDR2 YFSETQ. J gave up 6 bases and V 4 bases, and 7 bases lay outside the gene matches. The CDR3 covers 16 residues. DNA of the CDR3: TGCGCCAGCAGCGCGTCGACTAGCGGGGGGGCCGATACGCAGTATTTT. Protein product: CASSASTSGGADTQYF.